The clone carrying this T cell receptor (beta chain) was observed many times. These data belong to a study of T-cell reconstitution after alpha-beta-depleted transplantation in children. There are 13 residues in the CDR3. The V and J ends lost 5 bases and 4 bases respectively, with 11 bases between them. TCRbeta library preparation incorporated unique molecular identifiers. One entry per CDR3 protein, called by TCRdb with MiXCR from the PCR reads. The data show some 200,000 distinct CDR3 sequences, with roughly 15% seen just once and around 13% held by the top ten. The sequencing here drew on PBMCs from the stem cell graft donor, taken from the stem cell graft. The receptor was isolated from a human donor who donated a stem cell graft to a child with acute lymphoblastic leukemia. V usage is TRBV12-3 or TRBV12-4 and J usage is TRBJ1-2; D gene unclear. DNA for the CDR3: TGTGCCAGCAGTCCTAGGACGGTCTATGGCTACACCTTC. Translating gives CASSPRTVYGYTF.